A selection of T cell receptor beta chains follows, all from one sample in a study of T cell repertoires in cytomegalovirus infection. Using its own MiXCR run on the reads, TCRdb lists one record per CDR3 protein. In the table there are 200,000 to 300,000 distinct CDR3 sequences, approximately 8.3% of which are singletons. The sequencing input was PBMCs. The receptors were sampled from a human donor in good health (CMV status not recorded). Some clones in this sample may be carry-over from other donors' samples. CDR3s include the opening cysteine and the closing phenylalanine or tryptophan. D genes are given only for firm matches. Part of the rows lack a size; the others show once, few, many or a class for expanded clones.

TRBV7-2	TRBJ2-4	.	TRBD2	TGTGCCAGCAGCTTAAGGAGTCGGGCGGGAGGTCCCTCCAAAAACATTCAGTACTTC	CASSLRSRAGGPSKNIQYF
TRBV6-2/TRBV6-3	TRBJ1-5	.	TRBD1	TGTGCCAGCAGTGATCCGGGACAGTTTGCCCAGCATTTT	CASSDPGQFAQHF
TRBV6-1	TRBJ2-5	many	TRBD2	TGTGCCAGCAGTGAGCTAGCGGGAATGACCCAGTACTTC	CASSELAGMTQYF
TRBV7-2	TRBJ2-3	many	.	TGTGCCAGCAGCCCTAGTTCAGATACGCAGTATTTT	CASSPSSDTQYF
TRBV9	TRBJ1-2	many	TRBD1	TGTGCCAGCAGCCAAACAGGGGGCGGCTATGGCTACACCTTC	CASSQTGGGYGYTF
TRBV4-1	TRBJ2-7	many	TRBD2	TGCGCCAGCAGCCAAGATCAACTAGCGGGAGCCTACGAGCAGTACTTC	CASSQDQLAGAYEQYF
TRBV10-1	TRBJ1-1	.	.	TGCGCCAGCAGAGTCCTTCGGGACACTGAAGCTTTCTTT	CASRVLRDTEAFF
TRBV7-2	TRBJ2-2	many	TRBD1	TGTGCCAGCAGCTTAGGGACAGGGAGCACCGGGGAGCTGTTTTTT	CASSLGTGSTGELFF
TRBV12-3/TRBV12-4	TRBJ2-2	few	.	TGTGCCAGCAGGCGTCCGGGCACCGGGGAGCTGTTTTTT	CASRRPGTGELFF
TRBV12-3/TRBV12-4	TRBJ1-6	.	.	TGTGCCAGCAGTGCCCGGGGGCGCTCCTATAATTCACCCCTCCACTTT	CASSARGRSYNSPLHF
TRBV7-8	TRBJ2-7	many	.	TGTGCCAGCAGCTTACCTAGTCTATGGCCTTACGAGCAGTACTTC	CASSLPSLWPYEQYF
TRBV7-6	TRBJ2-3	many	.	TGTGCCAGCAGCTTGAGGGCGGATCCTAGCACAGATACGCAGTATTTT	CASSLRADPSTDTQYF
TRBV7-2	TRBJ1-6	many	.	TGTGCCAGCAGCGCGAATAGGGCGAGCTCCTATAATTCACCCCTCCACTTT	CASSANRASSYNSPLHF
TRBV7-3	TRBJ2-3	few	.	TGTGCCAGCAGCTCTTCCCCAGGGGGGGGGGCAAACACAGATACGCAGTATTTT	CASSSSPGGGANTDTQYF
TRBV7-2	TRBJ1-2	many	.	TGTGCCAGCAGCTTAGACCCGAAGACAGTGCTTGGCTTC	CASSLDPKTVLGF
TRBV5-1	TRBJ2-7	.	TRBD1	TGCGCCAGCAGCTTGGACCTGGCACAGGGGGTCTACGAGCAGTACTTC	CASSLDLAQGVYEQYF
TRBV15	TRBJ1-1	many	.	TGTGCCACCAGCAGAGGGTTGGCAGCTGAAGCTTTCTTT	CATSRGLAAEAFF
TRBV2	TRBJ2-2	many	TRBD2	TGTGCCAGCACTCGACTAGCGGCCGGGGAGCTGTTTTTT	CASTRLAAGELFF
TRBV9	TRBJ1-1	.	TRBD1	TGTGCCAGCAGCGTAGCTGCCCAGGGGGCTTTTTCGACTGAAGCTTTCTTT	CASSVAAQGAFSTEAFF
TRBV28	TRBJ2-5	few	.	TGTGCCAGCAGAACACAACTGAAGAAAGAGACCCAGTACTTC	CASRTQLKKETQYF
TRBV5-1	TRBJ2-1	.	TRBD2	TGCGCCAGCAGCTTGCGGACTAGCGGGAGGGGGAATGAGCAGTTCTTC	CASSLRTSGRGNEQFF
TRBV15	TRBJ2-2	many	TRBD2	TGTGCCACCAGCCCGGGGGGGGGCTGGGACACCGGGGAGCTGTTTTTT	CATSPGGGWDTGELFF
TRBV7-2	TRBJ1-5	few	.	TGTGCCAGCAGCTTTAGCCGGGACAGCAATCAGCCCCAGCATTTT	CASSFSRDSNQPQHF
TRBV7-2	TRBJ2-1	many	TRBD1	TGTGCCATTGGACAGGGAACATACAATGAGCAGTTCTTC	CAIGQGTYNEQFF